This TCR beta chain was profiled in a study of shared clonotypes between healthy human individuals. Background on the study: A donor's plate count was three for CD4 naive and three for CD4 memory; CD8 naive had two and CD8 memory one. Broader study findings: The study found about 5% of naive CD4 clonotypes shared across a few donors.

Using immunoSEQ multiplex PCR, the repertoire was profiled, and TCRdb retains in-frame clones only, with some absent. The sample comprises 750,000 to 1,000,000 clones, nearly 95% of which are singletons, and less than 25% rests with the top ten. Naive CD8 cells lacked CD45RO, underwent positive selection for CCR7 and left out terminally differentiated effector memory CD45RA+ cells. Healthy and HIV-negative, the adult donors had no recent acute infections or vaccinations. Caucasian adults living in Nashville, Tennessee, provided all samples. Remarks on this clone: As yet, its antigen is unknown.

Sequences were obtained from naive CD8+ T cells sorted from blood. This TCR was sampled from a man aged 25 to 45 in good health.

The CDR3 nucleotides are TGTGCCACAAGGGGCGGGAACACTGAAGCTTTCTTT. It yields the protein CATRGGNTEAFF. The V gene is TRBV6-1, the J gene TRBJ1-1, with D tentatively TRBD1 (5 bases). The germline V gene encodes CDR1 MNHNS and CDR2 SASEGT. The length of the CDR3 is 12 residues. V lost 10 bases and J lost 1, with 10 bases in between.